The present entry profiles one T cell receptor beta chain with its context. Its antigen is currently unknown. This record belongs to a study of shared clonotypes between healthy human individuals. Whole-study context: CD4 naive cells filled three plates per donor, CD4 memory three, CD8 naive two and CD8 memory one. The study's findings and limits: The sharing of roughly 5% of naive CD4 clonotypes was seen across a handful of donors. With few donors, the genetic and exposure-history diversity represented was limited.

The assay used deep level. Measured with immunoSEQ multiplex PCR; TCRdb has only the in-frame clones, and not every one. This table has 2 million to 2.5 million clones, about 92% appearing once. The naive CD8 subset, CD45RO-negative cells positively selected for CCR7, excluded terminally differentiated effector memory CD45RA+ cells. Material for sequencing was naive CD8+ T cells from PBMCs. The receptor's source is a man younger than 35 in good health. Some clones in this sample may be carry-over from other donors' samples.

For the CDR3, the DNA is TGCGCCAGCAGCCATACAAGGAACTCGAACACTGAAGCTTTCTTT. Amino acids: CASSHTRNSNTEAFF. The chain recombines TRBV4-1 with TRBJ1-1; no reliable D call. With 3 bases removed from V and 1 base from J, the gap between germline ends came to 12 bases. Per germline, CDR1 MGHRA and CDR2 YSYEKL. The CDR3 runs to 15 residues.